Here is one T cell receptor beta chain with its context. Its cognate antigen has yet to be identified. No per-base quality is available; no much larger clone lies one base away. This entry is derived from a study of PD-1 blockade in classical Hodgkin lymphoma (dated by TCRdb to 2018 to 2021). About the study as a whole: Nivolumab dosing was 3 mg/kg intravenously every 2 weeks, continuing until either disease progression or unacceptable toxicity. To define a peripheral blood immune signature of response to PD-1 blockade in classical Hodgkin lymphoma, the study combined TCR beta sequencing with CyTOF.

Reading the germline V gene gives CDR1 SGHRS and CDR2 YFSETQ. Deletion took 3 bases off V and 5 bases off J, with a span of 20 bases between the germline ends. Spanning cysteine to phenylalanine, the CDR3 consists of 16 amino acids. CDR3 DNA is the only sequence kept; it has 48 bases, read in frame from the first base. The Qiagen DNeasy kit was used to extract genomic DNA from unsorted PBMCs and from the negatively selected CD4+ and CD8+ fractions. TCR beta CDR3 regions were subjected to amplification by immunoSEQ multiplex PCR with primers that anneal to V and J segments. Amplification bias was minimized using a synthetic immune receptor repertoire, and residual bias was removed computationally after sequencing. On the study's bioinformatics: Repertoire diversity was quantified as the Shannon entropy index using custom Python scripts. The unsorted, CD4+ and CD8+ repertoires were each analyzed separately, with the exception of combined analyses, where CD4+ and CD8+ sequences were merged in silico. A clone was considered expanded if an increase in frequency of at least 2-fold after treatment relative to C1D1 was found, and a pseudocount of 0.5 was applied to clones undetected at baseline. Clones with 0 or 1 copy at C1D1 were classified as singleton clones, and clones with 2 or more copies were classified as non-singleton clones. Clones expanded in unsorted samples were assigned a CD4+, CD8+ or unknown annotation through matching of protein sequences in sorted samples from the same patient. Wilcoxon tests on paired samples were used to test diversity changes from C1D1 to C4D1. TCRdb's version of the immuneACCESS table is confined to in-frame rearrangements and falls short of the full clone set. An unresolved V gene accounts for under half of the shortfall where checked; the remainder is of unknown origin. D and trimming come from the DNA, and the V and J calls and clone size come from that table. Present in this sample are 45,000 to 55,000 clones, 81% of which were seen just once. Less than 20% of the sample is taken by the ten largest.

On the study overall, not on this receptor specifically: Trial patients with a complete response had baseline diversity similar to that of newly diagnosed patients, while partial responders and progressors had significantly lower diversity. Lower diversity was observed in patients in whom nivolumab was started less than 1 year after ASCT, and these patients were excluded from later analyses so that confounding by immune reconstitution would be avoided. By C4D1, a significant rise was seen in CD4+ TCR diversity but not in CD8+ TCR diversity (p=0.0027 vs p=0.16), and the rise was most apparent among complete responders (p=0.02). Baseline TCR diversity was reported to be lower in newly diagnosed patients than in healthy donors, and even lower in relapsed/refractory patients. The study covered only a single clinical trial cohort, and the causes of the repertoire differences, possibly disease activity or prior therapy, were still not defined.

Interpreted using the paper, the time point label stands for: cycle 1 day 1 (C1D1), immediately before nivolumab initiation. Every trial patient had relapsed after autologous stem cell transplantation, and cohorts A, B and C differed in prior brentuximab vedotin exposure. A total of 56 patients with relapsed/refractory classical Hodgkin lymphoma made up the trial cohort, and each patient's best overall response was complete response, partial response or progressive disease. In the multi-cohort phase II CheckMate 205 trial, trial patients received single-agent nivolumab. An independent review committee assessed best overall response by applying the 2007 International Working Group response criteria. PBMCs from the trial were collected at three points: immediately before nivolumab initiation (C1D1), and during therapy at cycle 2 day 1 and cycle 4 day 1. Peripheral blood was collected in 8 mL Vacutainer Cell Preparation Tubes, from which PBMCs were isolated by centrifugation and then cryopreserved.

The chain couples TRBV5-1 to TRBJ1-1; the D gene assignment is ambiguous. This material consisted of peripheral blood mononuclear cells (PBMCs), taken at baseline. This receptor was identified in a human donor with classical Hodgkin lymphoma. The sequenced DNA is TGCGCCAGCAGCTCCGGACTAGAGGGATGGGTGACTGAAGCTTTCTTT. This gives the protein CASSSGLEGWVTEAFF. With the portions outside the CDR3 filled from the reference TRBV5-1 and TRBJ1-1 genes, the complete variable region becomes KAGVTQTPRYLIKTRGQQVTLSCSPISGHRSVSWYQQTPGQGLQFLFEYFSETQRNKGNFPGRFSGRQFSNSRSEMNVSTLELGDSALYLCASSSGLEGWVTEAFFGQGTRLTVV.